The 17 T cell receptor beta chains below all came from one sample that was sequenced in a study of CXCR3-negative and CXCR3-positive naive CD8 T cells. The libraries of TRB cDNA were constructed through 5' RACE using UMI labels. TCRdb reprocessed the 5' RACE reads, keeping one entry per CDR3 protein, no DNA. The table lists about 48,000 distinct CDR3 sequences. The sequenced sample was memory CD8+ T cells from blood. The receptors were sampled from a human donor in good health. Some clones in this sample may be carry-over from other donors' samples.

The chain recombines TRBV5-1 with TRBJ2-5; TCRdb selects TRBD1, and the lack of DNA leaves this call unchecked. Germline assignment: CDR1 SGHRS and CDR2 YFSETQ. The CDR3 loop spans 16 amino acids. CDR3 sequence: CASSLVPQGIQETQYF.

The rearrangement uses TRBV28 and TRBJ1-3. Germline values: CDR1 MDHEN, CDR2 SYDVKM. This CDR3 region has 14 residues. This CDR3 is CASSLSGSGNTIYF.

The chain carries TRBV5-1 and TRBJ2-5; TCRdb proposes TRBD1, but this gene call is untestable without DNA. This CDR3 region has 15 residues. Germline CDR1 and CDR2: SGHRS and YFSETQ. The chain's CDR3 is CASSFIRGSMETQYF.

The CDR3 here is CASSGVQETNEKLFF. The chain couples TRBV6-6 to TRBJ1-4; as DNA is missing, the TRBD1 call by TCRdb cannot be tested. Germline CDR1 MNHNY, CDR2 SVGAGI (reference sequence). The CDR3 contains 15 residues.

The V call is TRBV7-9, the J call TRBJ2-6. Per the germline V gene, CDR1 is SEHNR and CDR2 is FQNEAQ (reference sequence). The CDR3 spans 15 residues. The CDR3 reads CASSQTFSGANVLTF.

The chain is built from TRBV7-2 and TRBJ2-7; TCRdb outputs TRBD2, but without DNA this stays unchecked. CDR3 length equals 15 residues. Germline values: CDR1 SGHTA, CDR2 FQGNSA. CDR3: CASSTSSGGLYEQYF.

V is TRBV6-2 or TRBV6-3 and J is TRBJ1-5. The CDR3 is 13 amino acids. The germline V gene has CDR1 MNHEY and CDR2 SVGEGT. CDR3 sequence: CASSYTLDQPQHF.

V and J are TRBV21-1 and TRBJ2-2; the D gene TCRdb calls, TRBD2, cannot be checked with no DNA. TRBV21-1 constitutes a pseudogene. This CDR3 spans 19 amino acids. CDR3 in amino acids: CASSKRRGLAESNTGELFF.

The chain couples TRBV20-1 to TRBJ2-7; TCRdb's D call, TRBD1, is unchecked because there is no DNA. Per the germline V gene, CDR1 is DFQATT and CDR2 is SNEGSKA (reference sequence). The CDR3 is made up of 13 amino acids. CDR3 protein: CSVIDRASYEQYF.

This clonotype is deemed medium-sized (0.01 to 0.1%) by its frequency. The chain is built from TRBV28 and TRBJ2-2. The CDR3 has 12 residues. The germline V gene has CDR1 MDHEN and CDR2 SYDVKM. This CDR3 is CASSFYTGELFF.

The chain joins TRBV29-1 to TRBJ2-1; TCRdb selects TRBD1, and the lack of DNA leaves this call unchecked. The germline CDR1 and CDR2 sequences are SQVTM and ANQGSEA. The CDR3 contains 17 residues. The CDR3 loop is CSVEGGHGGGSYNEQFF.

The CDR3 reads CASRPSSYNEQFF. The rearrangement joins TRBV2 to TRBJ2-1. The CDR3 runs to 13 residues. Per the germline V gene, CDR1 is SNHLY and CDR2 is FYNNEI.

The genes are TRBV11-2 and TRBJ2-7. This CDR3 spans 15 amino acids. The germline V gene has CDR1 SGHAT and CDR2 FQNNGV. CDR3 region: CASSSDSGSGYEQYF.

The V and J genes are TRBV4-1 and TRBJ2-2; the D call from TCRdb, TRBD2, cannot be confirmed without DNA. Per the germline V gene, CDR1 is MGHRA and CDR2 is YSYEKL. This CDR3 region has 16 residues. This CDR3 is CASSQVRVSGTGELFF.

J is TRBJ1-1 and V is TRBV20-1; without DNA, the TCRdb call of TRBD1 cannot be checked. Germline CDR1 DFQATT, CDR2 SNEGSKA (reference sequence). The CDR3 runs 13 residues. The CDR3: CSAPGTGDTEAFF.

The chain employs TRBV29-1 and TRBJ1-2; the TCRdb call, TRBD1, lacks DNA for checking. The CDR3 length is 12 residues. CDR1 and CDR2 (germline): SQVTM, ANQGSEA. The CDR3 here is CSVGGLDYGYTF.

The chain joins TRBV28 to TRBJ2-7; the TCRdb D gene call, TRBD1, has no DNA to confirm it. The CDR3 extends over 13 amino acids. CDR1 and CDR2 from the germline V gene are MDHEN and SYDVKM. CDR3 amino acids: CASSPLNPYEQYF.